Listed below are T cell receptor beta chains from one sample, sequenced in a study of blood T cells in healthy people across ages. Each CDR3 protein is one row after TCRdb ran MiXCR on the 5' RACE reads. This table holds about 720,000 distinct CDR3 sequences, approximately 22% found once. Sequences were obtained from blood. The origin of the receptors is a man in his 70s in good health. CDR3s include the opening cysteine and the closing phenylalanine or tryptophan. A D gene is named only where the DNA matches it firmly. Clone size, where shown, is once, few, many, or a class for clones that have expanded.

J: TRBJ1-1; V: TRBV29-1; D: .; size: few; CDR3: CRLGDPVSFF; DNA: TGCAGGTTGGGGGACCCCGTTTCTTTCTTT
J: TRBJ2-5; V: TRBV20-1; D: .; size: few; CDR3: CSALVLGETQYF; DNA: TGCAGTGCCCTCGTCCTGGGAGAGACCCAGTACTTC
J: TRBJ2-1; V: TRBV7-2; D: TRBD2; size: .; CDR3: CASSLGRAGGVTYDEQFF; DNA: TGTGCCAGCAGCTTAGGAAGGGCGGGGGGGGTAACATACGATGAGCAGTTCTTC
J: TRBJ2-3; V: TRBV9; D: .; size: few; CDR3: CASSASPKSTDTQYF; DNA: TGTGCCAGCAGCGCGTCCCCGAAGAGCACAGATACGCAGTATTTT
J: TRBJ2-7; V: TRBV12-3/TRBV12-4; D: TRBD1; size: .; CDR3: CASTNRGAYEQYF; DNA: TGTGCCAGCACTAACAGGGGGGCCTACGAGCAGTACTTC
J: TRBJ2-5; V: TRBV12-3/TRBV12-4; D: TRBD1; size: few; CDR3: CASSLGTGTETQYF; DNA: TGTGCCAGCAGCCTAGGGACAGGGACAGAGACCCAGTACTTC
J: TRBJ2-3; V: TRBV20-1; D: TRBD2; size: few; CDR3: CSARDPRAGGPDTQYF; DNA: TGCAGTGCTAGAGATCCTCGGGCGGGAGGCCCAGATACGCAGTATTTT
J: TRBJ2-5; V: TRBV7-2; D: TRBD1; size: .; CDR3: CATTLSGTADPQYF; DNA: TGTGCCACTACTCTTTCCGGGACAGCTGATCCCCAGTACTTC
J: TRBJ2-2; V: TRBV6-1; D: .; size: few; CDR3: CASTRDEGNTGELFF; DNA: TGTGCCAGCACCCGAGACGAGGGGAACACCGGGGAGCTGTTTTTT
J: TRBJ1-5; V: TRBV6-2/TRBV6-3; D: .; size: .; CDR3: CASKSGPNQPQHF; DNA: TGTGCCAGCAAGTCCGGACCAAATCAGCCCCAGCATTTT
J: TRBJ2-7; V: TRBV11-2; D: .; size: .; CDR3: CASSEEGTIMANSYEQYF; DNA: TGTGCCAGCAGCGAAGAGGGTACCATAATGGCGAACTCCTACGAGCAGTACTTC
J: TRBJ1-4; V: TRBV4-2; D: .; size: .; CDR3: CASSLRPDSRATNEKLFF; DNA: TGTGCCAGCAGCCTAAGGCCCGACTCCAGGGCAACTAATGAAAAACTGTTTTTT
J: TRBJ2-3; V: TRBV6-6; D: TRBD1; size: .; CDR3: CASSYSTGAGDTQYF; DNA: TGTGCCAGCAGTTACTCGACAGGGGCAGGAGATACGCAGTATTTT
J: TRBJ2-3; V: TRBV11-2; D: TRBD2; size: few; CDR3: CASSSDGGGTDTQYF; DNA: TGTGCCAGCAGCTCGGACGGGGGGGGCACAGATACGCAGTATTTT
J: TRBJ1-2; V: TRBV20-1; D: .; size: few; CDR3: CSADGGTSYGYTF; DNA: TGCAGTGCCGATGGCGGGACAAGCTATGGCTACACCTTC
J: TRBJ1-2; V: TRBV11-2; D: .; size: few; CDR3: CASSAGGGYGYTF; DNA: TGTGCCAGCAGCGCCGGAGGGGGCTATGGCTACACCTTC
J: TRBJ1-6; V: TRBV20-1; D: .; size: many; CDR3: CSARDKIFNSPLHF; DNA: TGCAGTGCTAGAGATAAGATATTTAATTCACCCCTCCACTTT
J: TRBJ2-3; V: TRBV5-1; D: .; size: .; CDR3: CASSPSRGTTDTQYF; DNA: TGCGCCAGCAGCCCTAGTAGGGGAACCACAGATACGCAGTATTTT
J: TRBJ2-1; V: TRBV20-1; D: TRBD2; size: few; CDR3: CSARDLYSGKAYSEQFF; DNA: TGCAGTGCTAGAGACCTATATAGCGGGAAGGCCTACAGTGAGCAGTTCTTC
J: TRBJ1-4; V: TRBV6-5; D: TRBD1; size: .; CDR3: CASSYDQRGHEKLFF; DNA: TGTGCCAGCAGTTATGATCAAAGGGGGCATGAAAAACTGTTTTTT